The clone carrying this TCR beta chain came up once. These data are taken from a study of blood T cell repertoires in COVID-19. Repertoires were generated with immunoSEQ multiplex PCR, while TCRdb's copy carries only in-frame clones and drops some. The sample carries under 350,000 clones, 75% to 90% recorded once. CDR1 and CDR2 (germline): MGHRA, YSYEKL. The CDR3 covers 16 residues. V was pared by 0 bases and J by 2 bases, with 4 bases of the junction left unmatched. Participants' reported clinical history set cohort assignment. The chain links TRBV4-1 to TRBJ1-2, with 9 nucleotides matching TRBD1. This TCR derives from a woman aged 40 to 50 who had recovered from COVID-19. What was sequenced was PBMCs or T cells enriched from blood (not recorded which). The CDR3 DNA reads TGCGCCAGCAGCCAAGAAGCGGGACAGGGAAACTATGGCTACACCTTC. As protein: CASSQEAGQGNYGYTF.